This entry describes one TCR beta chain. This specimen comes from a study of control samples from healthy donors and cancer patients. The ends were cut back, 5 bases at V and 6 bases at J, with 12 bases in the middle. This CDR3 contains 13 residues. CDR1 and CDR2 (germline): KGHDR, SFDVKD. Repertoires were generated with immunoSEQ multiplex PCR, while TCRdb's copy carries only in-frame clones and drops some. The sample includes 60,000 to 75,000 clones, about 87% of them seen just once. The receptor comes from a woman in her fifties or sixties with head and neck cancer. The chain uses TRBV24-1 and TRBJ1-1, with D uncertain. The sequencing sample was made of PBMCs. The CDR3: CATSVGGEAEAFF. DNA for the CDR3: TGTGCCACCAGTGTCGGCGGGGAAGCTGAAGCTTTCTTT.